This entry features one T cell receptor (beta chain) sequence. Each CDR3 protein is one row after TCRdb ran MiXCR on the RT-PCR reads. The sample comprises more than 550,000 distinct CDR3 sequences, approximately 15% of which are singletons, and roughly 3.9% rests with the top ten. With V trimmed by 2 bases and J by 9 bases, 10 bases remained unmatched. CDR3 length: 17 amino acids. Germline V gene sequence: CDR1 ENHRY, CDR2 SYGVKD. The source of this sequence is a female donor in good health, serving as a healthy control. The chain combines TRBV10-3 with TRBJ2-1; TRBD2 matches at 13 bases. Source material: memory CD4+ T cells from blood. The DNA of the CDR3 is TGTGCCATCAGTGAGGGCCCACTAGCGGGAGGGTCCGGTGAGCAGTTCTTC. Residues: CAISEGPLAGGSGEQFF.